This T cell receptor (beta chain) was recorded in a study of T cell changes during pregnancy in multiple sclerosis (dated by TCRdb to between 2018 and 2020). Regarding the study in general: The study looked at changes in the T cell repertoire across pregnancy in women with multiple sclerosis.

About this clone itself: Its specific antigen is unknown. No qualities accompany the bases; no much larger clone lies one base away.

Receptors were amplified or captured by the immunoSEQ multiplex PCR assay. TCRdb limited this immuneACCESS table to in-frame rearrangements with V and J called. A share of clones is missing; checked studies link under half to unresolved V genes, and the rest is unexplained. This sample lists approximately 58,000 clones; more than 90% were detected once. Jointly, the top ten make up roughly 1.5% of the sample. The sample in question was peripheral blood, obtained in the second trimester of pregnancy. The clonotype comes from a female donor with multiple sclerosis, enrolled in a pregnancy study.

The DNA sequence follows: TGTGCCAGTAGTAGGGGAACAGGAATCTTACCCTCTGGGGCCAACGTCCTGACTTTC. Its protein reads: CASSRGTGILPSGANVLTF. The V gene is TRBV19 and the J gene is TRBJ2-6; the D gene is perhaps TRBD1, on 5 matching bases. Reading the germline V gene (reference sequence) gives CDR1 LNHDA and CDR2 SQIVND. Trimming takes 4 bases from V and 0 bases from J, and the germline ends sit 19 bases apart. The CDR3 spans 19 residues, from the cysteine through the phenylalanine. The entry retains the CDR3 DNA only, 57 bases that are in frame from base 1.